These 18 T cell receptor beta chains came from one sample sequenced in a study of neurological immune-mediated disorders. TCRdb ran MiXCR on the 5' RACE reads and lists one entry per CDR3 protein. This table has more than 25,000 distinct CDR3 sequences, approximately 4.1% appearing once. The sequenced sample was CD4+ T cells from blood. These receptors were obtained from a woman between 35 and 50 years old in good health.

The sample holds many counts of this clonotype. This chain links TRBV6-1 with TRBJ1-2; 11 bases fit TRBD1. The ends lost 4 bases at V and 12 bases at J; junction bases unmatched: 16. Germline V gene lookup returns CDR1 MNHNS and CDR2 SASEGT. The length of the CDR3 is 16 residues. Written as DNA, the CDR3 is TGTGCCAGCAGTGTTCTTGGACAGGGGGCGTCACGGGTCGACACCTTC. Its protein is CASSVLGQGASRVDTF.

In its sample, this clonotype was seen many times. The chain links TRBV4-1 to TRBJ2-7; 9 bases are a match to TRBD1. After removal of 5 bases from V and 3 bases from J, the junction contained 8 bases not matched to a gene. Germline V gene sequence: CDR1 MGHRA, CDR2 YSYEKL. The CDR3 consists of 15 residues. CDR3 nucleotide sequence: TGCGCCAGCAGCATCCGGACAGGGGCGGACTACGAGCAGTACTTC. It translates to CASSIRTGADYEQYF.

This clonotype came up many times. The chain carries TRBV20-1 and TRBJ2-3; 9 bases align to TRBD2. This CDR3 region has 16 residues. Germline V gene data show CDR1 as DFQATT and CDR2 as SNEGSKA (reference sequence). V gave up 3 bases and J gave up 0 bases; unmatched junction bases: 7. As DNA, the CDR3 is TGCAGTGCTAGGGGTAGCGGGGGCCATAGCACAGATACGCAGTATTTT. Protein product: CSARGSGGHSTDTQYF.

This clonotype was seen ten or more times. The V gene is TRBV11-2, the J gene TRBJ2-3; D might be TRBD2 (6 bases). There are 18 residues in the CDR3. V was cut by 5 bases and J by 0 bases, with 21 bases left in between. Looked up from germline, CDR1 is SGHAT and CDR2 is FQNNGV. The CDR3 loop reads CASSRGWVTGVSTDTQYF. DNA for the CDR3: TGTGCCAGCAGCCGGGGGTGGGTTACGGGTGTTAGCACAGATACGCAGTATTTT.

Ten or more counts support this clonotype. The V call is TRBV20-1, the J call TRBJ1-6, with TRBD1 identical over 11 bases. CDR3 length: 17 residues. V lost 4 bases to trimming and J lost 7 bases; unmatched junction nucleotides: 12. Germline lookup yields CDR1 DFQATT and CDR2 SNEGSKA (reference sequence). CDR3 DNA sequence: TGCAGTGCTATGGGGGCCGGGACAGGGGGACTAAATTCACCCCTCCACTTT. Translated, it gives CSAMGAGTGGLNSPLHF.

This clonotype was detected many times. This rearrangement joins TRBV7-9 to TRBJ2-1; no clear D. The length of the CDR3 is 11 residues. Germline V lookup: CDR1 SEHNR, CDR2 FQNEAQ (reference sequence). The V end lost 7 bases, the J end lost 10 bases, and 11 bases lay between the germline ends. CDR3 sequence: CASTPVWEQFF. The CDR3 bases are TGTGCCAGCACCCCGGTATGGGAGCAGTTCTTC.

In its sample, this clonotype was seen many times. The J gene is TRBJ1-5, the V gene TRBV20-1; D perhaps matches TRBD1 (5 bases). V gave up 1 base and J gave up 7 bases, with 17 bases separating them. The CDR3 contains 15 residues. Germline CDR1 reads DFQATT; CDR2 reads SNEGSKA (reference sequence). The CDR3 bases are TGCAGTGCTAGAGGTGGGCGCAGGGCTTACCAGCCCCAGCATTTT. This translates into CSARGGRRAYQPQHF.

This clonotype was seen ten or more times. The rearrangement links TRBV5-1 to TRBJ1-1, with D unresolved. The V end lost 4 bases, the J end lost 5 bases, and 12 bases lay between the germline ends. Per the germline V gene, CDR1 is SGHRS and CDR2 is YFSETQ. The CDR3 is made up of 13 amino acids. The CDR3 loop reads CASSTTFETEAFF. CDR3 DNA: TGCGCCAGCAGCACGACATTCGAGACTGAAGCTTTCTTT.

This clonotype was detected ten times or more. The chain couples TRBV5-1 to TRBJ1-2; D unclear. The V gene's germline CDR1 is SGHRS and CDR2 YFSETQ. The CDR3 contains 14 residues. V was shortened by 9 bases and J by 2 bases, with 17 bases between the two germline ends. The CDR3 bases are TGCGCCACCTCCCGAGACACCGCAAACTATGGCTACACCTTC. Translating gives CATSRDTANYGYTF.

This clonotype showed up many times. The gene calls are TRBV5-1 and TRBJ2-5, with 7 bases aligning to TRBD2. The CDR3 extends over 14 amino acids. Trimming cost V 0 bases and J 2 bases; bases outside gene matches: 1. Germline CDR1 is SGHRS and CDR2 is YFSETQ. The CDR3 loop is CASSLGRGQETQYF. As DNA, the CDR3 is TGCGCCAGCAGCTTGGGGCGGGGGCAAGAGACCCAGTACTTC.

This clonotype was observed many times. This CDR3 is CASSQDRGRGQFF. Written as DNA, the CDR3 is TGTGCCAGCAGCCAAGATCGGGGGAGAGGGCAGTTCTTC. The V call is TRBV3-1, the J call TRBJ2-1, with a tentative D call TRBD2 (6 bases). This CDR3 region has 13 residues. V lost 0 bases, J lost 12 bases, and 12 bases lay in between. From germline, CDR1 is LGHDT and CDR2 YNNKEL (reference sequence).

There are many counts of this clonotype. CDR3 protein: CASSAQGYKRGYEQYF. DNA of the CDR3: TGTGCCAGCAGTGCCCAGGGATACAAACGGGGCTACGAGCAGTACTTC. The chain recombines TRBV28 with TRBJ2-7; D is perhaps TRBD1 or TRBD2 (5 bases each). This CDR3 has 16 amino acids. Germline V gene data show CDR1 as MDHEN and CDR2 as SYDVKM. V was trimmed by 5 bases and J by 3 bases, leaving 20 bases between them.

In its sample, this clonotype was seen many times. CDR3 nucleotide sequence: TGCAGTGCTAGACACATTACCCCTTCCAGCGACAGGGCTGAAGCTTTCTTT. Translated: CSARHITPSSDRAEAFF. The chain joins TRBV20-1 to TRBJ1-1; 7 bases line up with TRBD1. Per the germline V gene, CDR1 is DFQATT and CDR2 is SNEGSKA (reference sequence). The V and J ends lost 2 bases and 6 bases, in that order; junction bases with no gene match: 18. The CDR3 extends over 17 amino acids.

This clonotype was seen many times. CDR3 region: CASSPSGTGGNEQFF. CDR3 coding DNA: TGTGCCAGCTCACCTTCAGGGACAGGGGGGAATGAGCAGTTCTTC. The chain employs TRBV18 and TRBJ2-1; TRBD1 agrees at 11 bases. The V gene end was trimmed by 3 bases and the J gene end by 7 bases; junction bases not matched to a gene: 5. Per the germline V gene, CDR1 is KGHSH and CDR2 is LQKENI. The CDR3 has 15 residues.

Ten or more counts support this clonotype. This chain connects TRBV5-1 to TRBJ2-1; tentative D call: TRBD1 (5 bases). This CDR3 comprises 16 residues. V lost 4 bases and J lost 4, with 18 bases in between. Germline CDR1 reads SGHRS; CDR2 reads YFSETQ. The CDR3 region has the DNA TGCGCCAGCAGCACGGCCCAGGGAAGGCCTTACAATGAGCAGTTCTTC. It specifies CASSTAQGRPYNEQFF.

This clonotype was counted ten times or more. The genes are TRBV20-1 and TRBJ1-5; tentative D call: TRBD1 (5 bases). CDR1 is DFQATT, CDR2 SNEGSKA, per germline (reference sequence). V lost 1 base and J lost 2, with 6 bases in between. There are 13 residues in the CDR3. The CDR3 sequence: CSARGDGNQPQHF. The CDR3 DNA reads TGCAGTGCTAGAGGGGACGGCAATCAGCCCCAGCATTTT.

The table lists this clonotype with many counts. V usage is TRBV2 and J usage is TRBJ2-1; D is unresolved. This CDR3 has 12 amino acids. In germline, CDR1 is SNHLY, CDR2 FYNNEI. The V and J ends lost 1 base and 8 bases respectively, with 6 bases between them. This CDR3 is CASSEVVDEQFF. In DNA form, the CDR3 reads TGTGCCAGCAGTGAAGTAGTGGATGAGCAGTTCTTC.

This clonotype has ten or more counts. V usage is TRBV5-1 and J usage is TRBJ2-7, with 12 bases identical to TRBD2. The germline V gene has CDR1 SGHRS and CDR2 YFSETQ. CDR3 length: 16 amino acids. The V segment lost 0 bases and the J segment 7 bases; nucleotides outside the gene matches: 8. CDR3 in amino acids: CASSLVQTSGGEEQYF. CDR3 in DNA: TGCGCCAGCAGCTTGGTACAGACTAGCGGGGGTGAAGAGCAGTACTTC.